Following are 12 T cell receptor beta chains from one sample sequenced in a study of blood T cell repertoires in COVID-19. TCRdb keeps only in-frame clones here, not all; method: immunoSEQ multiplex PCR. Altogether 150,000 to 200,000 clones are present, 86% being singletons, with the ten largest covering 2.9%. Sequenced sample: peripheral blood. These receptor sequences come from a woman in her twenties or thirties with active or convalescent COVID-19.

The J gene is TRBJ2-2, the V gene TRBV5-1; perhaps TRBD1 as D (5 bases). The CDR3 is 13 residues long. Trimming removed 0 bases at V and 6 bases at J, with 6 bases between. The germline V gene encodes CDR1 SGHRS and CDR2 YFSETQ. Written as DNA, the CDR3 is TGCGCCAGCAGCTTGGAGGGGTCCGGGGAGCTGTTTTTT. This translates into CASSLEGSGELFF. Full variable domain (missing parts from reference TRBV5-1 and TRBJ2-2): KAGVTQTPRYLIKTRGQQVTLSCSPISGHRSVSWYQQTPGQGLQFLFEYFSETQRNKGNFPGRFSGRQFSNSRSEMNVSTLELGDSALYLCASSLEGSGELFFGEGSRLTVL.

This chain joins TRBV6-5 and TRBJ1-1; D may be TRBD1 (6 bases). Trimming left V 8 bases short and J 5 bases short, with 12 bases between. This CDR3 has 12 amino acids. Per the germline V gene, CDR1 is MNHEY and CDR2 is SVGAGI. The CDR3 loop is CASGRRGTEAFF. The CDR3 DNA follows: TGTGCCAGCGGGAGAAGGGGGACTGAAGCTTTCTTT.

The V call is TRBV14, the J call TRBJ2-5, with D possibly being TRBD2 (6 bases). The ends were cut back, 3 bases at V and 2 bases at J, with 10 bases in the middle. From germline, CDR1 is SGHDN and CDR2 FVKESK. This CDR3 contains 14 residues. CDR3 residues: CASSQGGIQETQYF. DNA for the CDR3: TGTGCCAGCAGCCAGGGAGGAATACAAGAGACCCAGTACTTC.

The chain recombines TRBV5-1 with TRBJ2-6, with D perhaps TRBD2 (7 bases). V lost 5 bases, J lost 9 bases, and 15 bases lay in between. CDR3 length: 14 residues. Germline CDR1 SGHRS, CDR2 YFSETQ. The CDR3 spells CASRGGALGNVLTF. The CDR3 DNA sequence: TGCGCCAGCAGGGGGGGGGCGCTTGGCAACGTCCTGACTTTC.

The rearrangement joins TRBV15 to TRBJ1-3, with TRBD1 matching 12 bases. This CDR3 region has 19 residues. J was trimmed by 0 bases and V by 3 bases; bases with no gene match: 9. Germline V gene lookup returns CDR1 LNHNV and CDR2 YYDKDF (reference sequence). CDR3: CATSRGQGANSLSGNTIYF. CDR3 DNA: TGTGCCACCAGCAGGGGACAGGGGGCGAACTCTCTCTCTGGAAACACCATATATTTT. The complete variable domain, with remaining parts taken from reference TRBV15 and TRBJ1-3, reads DAMVIQNPRYQVTQFGKPVTLSCSQTLNHNVMYWYQQKSSQAPKLLFHYYDKDFNNEADTPDNFQSRRPNTSFCFLDIRSPGLGDTAMYLCATSRGQGANSLSGNTIYFGEGSWLTVV.

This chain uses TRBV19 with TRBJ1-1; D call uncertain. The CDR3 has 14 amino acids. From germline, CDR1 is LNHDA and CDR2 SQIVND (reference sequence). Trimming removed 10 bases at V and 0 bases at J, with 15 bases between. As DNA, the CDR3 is TGTGCCACCGAAGGAGTCAGCTTGAACACTGAAGCTTTCTTT. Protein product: CATEGVSLNTEAFF.

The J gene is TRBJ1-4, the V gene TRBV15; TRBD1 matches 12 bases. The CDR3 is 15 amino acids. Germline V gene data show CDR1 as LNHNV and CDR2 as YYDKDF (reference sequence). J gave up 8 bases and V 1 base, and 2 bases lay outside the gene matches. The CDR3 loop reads CATSRAGTGGEKLFF. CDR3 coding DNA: TGTGCCACCAGCAGAGCCGGGACAGGGGGCGAAAAACTGTTTTTT.

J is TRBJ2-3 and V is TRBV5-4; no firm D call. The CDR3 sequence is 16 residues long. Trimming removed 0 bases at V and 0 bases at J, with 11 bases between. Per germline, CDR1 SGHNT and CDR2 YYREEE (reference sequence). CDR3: CASSLGQERSTDTQYF. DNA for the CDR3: TGTGCCAGCAGCTTGGGACAAGAAAGAAGCACAGATACGCAGTATTTT.

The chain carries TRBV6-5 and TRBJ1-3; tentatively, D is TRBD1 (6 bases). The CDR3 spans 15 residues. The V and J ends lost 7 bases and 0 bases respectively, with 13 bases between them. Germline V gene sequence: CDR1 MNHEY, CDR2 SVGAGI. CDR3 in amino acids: CASTLGQSSGNTIYF. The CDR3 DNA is TGTGCCAGCACCCTCGGACAGAGCTCTGGAAACACCATATATTTT.

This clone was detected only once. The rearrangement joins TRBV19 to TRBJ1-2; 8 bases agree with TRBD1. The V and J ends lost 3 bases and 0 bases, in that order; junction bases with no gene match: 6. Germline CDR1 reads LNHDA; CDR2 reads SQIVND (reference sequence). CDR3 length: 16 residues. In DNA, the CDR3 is TGTGCCAGTAGTATGAAACAGGGGGGAGCTAACTATGGCTACACCTTC. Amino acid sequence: CASSMKQGGANYGYTF.

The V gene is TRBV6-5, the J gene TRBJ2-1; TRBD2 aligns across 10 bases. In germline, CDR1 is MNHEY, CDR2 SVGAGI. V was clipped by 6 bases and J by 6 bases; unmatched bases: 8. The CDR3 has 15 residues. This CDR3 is CASSLAGVSSNEQFF. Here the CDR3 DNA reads TGTGCCAGCAGCCTAGCGGGGGTATCGAGCAATGAGCAGTTCTTC.

DNA of the CDR3: TGTGCCAGCACCCCGAGGGGCAACAGGGGAGGTGAGCAGTTCTTC. This codes for CASTPRGNRGGEQFF. The chain combines TRBV6-2 or TRBV6-3 with TRBJ2-1; D perhaps matches TRBD1 (7 bases). V shed 7 bases and J shed 9 bases, with 22 bases lying between them. Looked up from germline, CDR1 is MNHEY and CDR2 is SVGEGT. The CDR3 has 15 amino acids.